This entry lists 23 T cell receptor beta chains sequenced from one sample in a study of blood T cell repertoires in COVID-19. Some clones are missing from TCRdb's copy, which holds only in-frame ones; the method was immunoSEQ multiplex PCR. The data show over 45,000 clones, 80% to 85% seen once. Sequenced: peripheral blood. These receptors all stem from a man aged 70 or older with acute or convalescent COVID-19.

The chain combines TRBV19 with TRBJ1-2, with D unclear. CDR1 and CDR2 from the germline V gene are LNHDA and SQIVND (reference sequence). CDR3 length: 12 residues. The ends were cut back, 3 bases at V and 8 bases at J, with 10 bases in the middle. The CDR3 DNA reads TGTGCCAGTAGTATTCGACTGACCGGCTACACCTTC. Translating gives CASSIRLTGYTF.

DNA for the CDR3: TGTGCCAGCAGCGTAGAGGGGGCTTATGGAAACACCATATATTTT. Residues: CASSVEGAYGNTIYF. The chain is built from TRBV9 and TRBJ1-3; 7 bases map to TRBD1. The CDR3 length is 15 residues. V was clipped by 0 bases and J by 3 bases; unmatched bases: 3. Germline CDR1 reads SGDLS; CDR2 reads YYNGEE. Supplemented by reference TRBV9 and TRBJ1-3, the full variable domain reads DSGVTQTPKHLITATGQRVTLRCSPRSGDLSVYWYQQSLDQGLQFLIQYYNGEERAKGNILERFSAQQFPDLHSELNLSSLELGDSALYFCASSVEGAYGNTIYFGEGSWLTVV.

The chain carries TRBV7-2 and TRBJ1-2, with a weak D call TRBD1 (6 bases). The V gene's germline CDR1 is SGHTA and CDR2 FQGNSA. V gave up 2 bases and J gave up 1 base, with 11 bases separating them. The CDR3 extends over 15 amino acids. The CDR3 loop reads CASSLQTGNNYGYTF. The CDR3 DNA reads TGTGCCAGCAGCTTACAAACAGGGAATAACTATGGCTACACCTTC. Full variable domain (rest looked up from reference TRBV7-2 and TRBJ1-2): GAGVSQSPSNKVTEKGKDVELRCDPISGHTALYWYRQSLGQGLEFLIYFQGNSAPDKSGLPSDRFSAERTGGSVSTLTIQRTQQEDSAVYLCASSLQTGNNYGYTFGSGTRLTVV.

The V gene is TRBV5-6, the J gene TRBJ1-1, with D perhaps matching TRBD1 (6 bases). V lost 0 bases and J lost 1, with 10 bases in between. Germline V gives CDR1 SGHDT, CDR2 YYEEEE. The CDR3 has 15 residues. As DNA, the CDR3 is TGTGCCAGCAGCTTGGTAGGGACAAGGAACACTGAAGCTTTCTTT. It translates to CASSLVGTRNTEAFF.

V and J are TRBV5-5 and TRBJ1-4, with 8 bases that match TRBD1. CDR3 length equals 14 residues. The germline CDR1 and CDR2 sequences are SGHKS and YYEKEE (reference sequence). The V gene end was trimmed by 1 base and the J gene end by 6 bases; junction bases not matched to a gene: 2. CDR3 in DNA: TGTGCCAGCAGCTTGATGGGACAGGATGAAAAACTGTTTTTT. Its protein product is CASSLMGQDEKLFF.

The V gene is TRBV28, the J gene TRBJ2-3; the D gene is possibly TRBD1 (6 bases). Germline V CDR1 and CDR2: MDHEN, SYDVKM. This CDR3 has 16 amino acids. V lost 4 bases to trimming and J lost 0 bases, with 14 bases between them. CDR3 sequence: CASSSPITGSTDTQYF. The CDR3 coding sequence is TGTGCCAGCAGTTCCCCCATTACAGGGAGCACAGATACGCAGTATTTT.

The J gene is TRBJ1-2, the V gene TRBV6-5, with D possibly matching TRBD1 (5 bases). CDR1 and CDR2 from the germline V gene are MNHEY and SVGAGI. V was shortened by 2 bases and J by 8 bases, with 9 bases between the two germline ends. This CDR3 comprises 12 residues. CDR3 region: CASSYTGDGYTF. CDR3 DNA: TGTGCCAGCAGTTACACGGGGGACGGCTACACCTTC.

The chain is built from TRBV27 and TRBJ2-7; no clear D. This CDR3 is built from 13 residues. Looked up from germline, CDR1 is MNHEY and CDR2 is SMNVEV (reference sequence). V gave up 2 bases and J gave up 6 bases, with 11 bases separating them. Here the CDR3 reads CASSLRPGREQYF. The CDR3 region has the DNA TGTGCCAGCAGTTTAAGGCCGGGTCGCGAGCAGTACTTC.

The chain joins TRBV5-4 to TRBJ1-4; 7 nucleotides agree with TRBD1. Per germline, CDR1 SGHNT and CDR2 YYREEE (reference sequence). The CDR3 contains 13 residues. Unmatched junction bases numbered 3, after V lost 4 bases and J lost 6 bases. The CDR3 DNA reads TGTGCCAGCAGCGGGGGGACAGATGAAAAACTGTTTTTT. Its protein is CASSGGTDEKLFF. Full variable domain (outside the CDR3, taken from reference TRBV5-4 and TRBJ1-4): ETGVTQSPTHLIKTRGQQVTLRCSSQSGHNTVSWYQQALGQGPQFIFQYYREEENGRGNFPPRFSGLQFPNYSSELNVNALELDDSALYLCASSGGTDEKLFFGSGTQLSVL.

The rearrangement joins TRBV7-8 to TRBJ2-5, with TRBD2 identical over 10 bases. Germline-derived CDR1 and CDR2 are SGHVS and FQNEAQ. This CDR3 has 16 amino acids. V shed 5 bases and J 2 bases; nucleotides not matched to a gene: 8. This CDR3 is CASSLGLASVQETQYF. CDR3 nucleotides: TGTGCCAGCAGCCTGGGACTAGCGTCTGTGCAAGAGACCCAGTACTTC. Complete variable domain (other parts from reference TRBV7-8 and TRBJ2-5): GAGVSQSPRYKVAKRGQDVALRCDPISGHVSLFWYQQALGQGPEFLTYFQNEAQLDKSGLPSDRFFAERPEGSVSTLKIQRTQQEDSAVYLCASSLGLASVQETQYFGPGTRLLVL.

V is TRBV19 and J is TRBJ2-7; TRBD2 is a possible D gene (6 bases). The V gene's germline CDR1 is LNHDA and CDR2 SQIVND (reference sequence). CDR3 length: 13 residues. Trimming removed 5 bases at V and 6 bases at J, with 14 bases between. The CDR3 spells CASSEPGLSEQYF. As DNA, the CDR3 is TGTGCCAGTAGTGAGCCGGGACTGAGCGAGCAGTACTTC. Variable domain in full (rest from reference TRBV19 and TRBJ2-7): DGGITQSPKYLFRKEGQNVTLSCEQNLNHDAMYWYRQDPGQGLRLIYYSQIVNDFQKGDIAEGYSVSREKKESFPLTVTSAQKNPTAFYLCASSEPGLSEQYFGPGTRLTVT.

In DNA form, the CDR3 reads TGCGCCAGCAGCCAAGCCTTTCCTGACAGGGGGCGCGCCTATGGCTACACCTTC. Translated, it gives CASSQAFPDRGRAYGYTF. The genes are TRBV4-1 and TRBJ1-2; 10 bases are shared with TRBD1. Germline V gene data show CDR1 as MGHRA and CDR2 as YSYEKL. This CDR3 is 18 amino acids long. The V gene end was trimmed by 1 base and the J gene end by 4 bases; junction bases not matched to a gene: 12.

The chain recombines TRBV2 with TRBJ2-1; 7 nucleotides line up with TRBD1. The V segment lost 5 bases and the J segment 4 bases; nucleotides outside the gene matches: 8. The CDR3 contains 15 residues. The germline gives CDR1 SNHLY, CDR2 FYNNEI. This chain's CDR3 is CASSPGTDVYNEQFF. The DNA of the CDR3 is TGTGCCAGCAGTCCCGGGACAGACGTTTACAATGAGCAGTTCTTC.

The chain links TRBV19 to TRBJ2-5, with D perhaps TRBD1 (6 bases). The germline V gene encodes CDR1 LNHDA and CDR2 SQIVND (reference sequence). This CDR3 is 13 amino acids long. Trimming left V 2 bases short and J 3 bases short, with 7 bases between. The CDR3: CASSIYREETQYF. The CDR3 DNA sequence: TGTGCCAGTAGTATATACAGGGAAGAGACCCAGTACTTC.

The table lists this clone with a few counts. The V and J genes are TRBV28 and TRBJ1-4; 10 nucleotides line up with TRBD1. CDR1 MDHEN and CDR2 SYDVKM come from the germline V gene. Losses at the gene ends were 2 bases for V and 6 bases for J; bases not matched to a gene: 3. CDR3 length equals 15 residues. The CDR3 coding sequence is TGTGCCAGCAGTTTAGTTGGGACAGGGGATGAAAAACTGTTTTTT. Its protein product is CASSLVGTGDEKLFF.

This chain joins TRBV4-3 and TRBJ1-2; no clear D gene. The CDR3 is 15 amino acids. Germline-derived CDR1 and CDR2 are LGHNA and YSLEER. Trimming stripped 4 bases from V and 4 bases from J, with 16 bases between. The CDR3 region is CASSPNLAGSYGYTF. Written as DNA, the CDR3 is TGCGCCAGCAGCCCAAACCTGGCAGGCTCCTATGGCTACACCTTC.

CDR3 region: CASSSYGRDRGVSGYGYTF. The CDR3 DNA follows: TGTGCCAGCAGTTCGTACGGCCGGGACAGGGGAGTCTCGGGCTATGGCTACACCTTC. The rearrangement uses TRBV28 and TRBJ1-2; 10 bases are shared with TRBD1. With V trimmed by 4 bases and J by 4 bases, 18 bases remained unmatched. Germline V CDR1 and CDR2: MDHEN, SYDVKM. The CDR3 has 19 amino acids.

V is TRBV30 and J is TRBJ2-7, with TRBD1 as a possible D gene (6 bases). The V end lost 5 bases, the J end lost 2 bases, and 7 bases lay between the germline ends. Germline V gene data show CDR1 as GTSNPN and CDR2 as SVGIG (reference sequence). This CDR3 has 11 amino acids. The CDR3 DNA reads TGTGCCTGGGGACAGACCTACGAGCAGTACTTC. Its translation: CAWGQTYEQYF. The full variable domain, in which reference TRBV30 and TRBJ2-7 provide the parts outside the CDR3, is SQTIHQWPATLVQPVGSPLSLECTVEGTSNPNLYWYRQAAGRGLQLLFYSVGIGQISSEVPQNLSASRPQDRQFILSSKKLLLSDSGFYLCAWGQTYEQYFGPGTRLTVT.

This sequence joins TRBV5-4 and TRBJ1-2; tentatively, D is TRBD1 (5 bases). Germline V lookup: CDR1 SGHNT, CDR2 YYREEE (reference sequence). V lost 4 bases to trimming and J lost 6 bases, with 13 bases between them. The CDR3 sequence is 13 residues long. CDR3 sequence reads: CASSLPSGDGYTF. The DNA of the CDR3 is TGTGCCAGCAGCCTCCCATCGGGGGATGGCTACACCTTC.

The chain employs TRBV15 and TRBJ2-1, with D possibly TRBD2 on 5 matching bases. Germline CDR1 is LNHNV and CDR2 is YYDKDF (reference sequence). V was clipped by 1 base and J by 10 bases, with 11 bases between them. The CDR3 covers 13 residues. CDR3 residues: CATSRVTREEQFF. The CDR3 DNA is TGTGCCACCAGCAGAGTAACTAGAGAAGAGCAGTTCTTC.

The chain carries TRBV6-5 and TRBJ1-1; D is perhaps TRBD1 (6 bases). V lost 8 bases and J lost 0, with 13 bases in between. This CDR3 has 14 amino acids. Germline V CDR1 and CDR2: MNHEY, SVGAGI. The CDR3, as DNA: TGTGCCAGCGGATTACAGGGTATGAACACTGAAGCTTTCTTT. Translated: CASGLQGMNTEAFF.

This sequence joins TRBV30 and TRBJ2-7; 12 positions match TRBD2. The CDR3 is made up of 15 amino acids. CDR1 GTSNPN and CDR2 SVGIG come from the germline V gene (reference sequence). With 3 bases clipped from V and 6 bases from J, the junction kept 9 bases outside the gene matches. The CDR3 region is CAWSGLAGTLSEQYF. The CDR3 DNA reads TGTGCCTGGAGCGGACTAGCGGGAACTCTTTCCGAGCAGTACTTC.

This sequence joins TRBV7-8 and TRBJ2-1, with D possibly being TRBD2 (6 bases). CDR3 size: 16 residues. The V gene lost 0 bases and the J gene lost 3 bases, with 12 bases spanning the gap. Germline loops: CDR1 SGHVS, CDR2 FQNEAQ. The CDR3 DNA is TGTGCCAGCAGCTTAGCGGGTTTTAGCGGCTACAATGAGCAGTTCTTC. It specifies CASSLAGFSGYNEQFF.